This is a list of T cell receptor beta chains from one sample in a study of STAT5B mutations in CD4+ large granular lymphocyte leukemia. Clones were sequenced by immunoSEQ multiplex PCR, and TCRdb holds only the in-frame ones, with some missing. The sample has roughly 24,000 clones, around 72% seen once. The specimen was CD4+ T cells from blood buffy coats. Receptor source: a human donor in good health. The CDR3 runs from the conserved cysteine through the conserved F or W. A D gene is named only where the DNA matches it firmly. Only part of the rows carry a size: once, few, many, or a class if the clone is expanded.

J	size	D	length	V	DNA	CDR3
TRBJ1-2	-	TRBD1	13	TRBV4-1	TGCGCCAGCAGCCAGTCAGGGGGGTATGGCTACACCTTC	CASSQSGGYGYTF
TRBJ1-2	few	-	11	TRBV6-1	TGTGCCAGCACGGATATCTATGGCTACACCTTC	CASTDIYGYTF
TRBJ1-2	-	TRBD1	13	TRBV10-3	TGTGCCACCAACCACGGGACAGACTATGGCTACACCTTC	CATNHGTDYGYTF
TRBJ1-5	-	TRBD1	15	TRBV7-2	TGTGCCAGCAGGGCCGGGACAGGCGGCAATCAGCCCCAGCATTTT	CASRAGTGGNQPQHF
TRBJ2-4	-	-	14	TRBV7-2	TGTGCCAGCAGCTTAGGACTAGCCAAAAACATTCAGTACTTC	CASSLGLAKNIQYF
TRBJ1-2	-	TRBD1	13	TRBV10-3	TGTGCCAACTCGGACAGGCCTGACTATGGCTACACCTTC	CANSDRPDYGYTF
TRBJ2-1	-	-	12	TRBV30	TGTGCCTGGAGTCGGGGGTACAATGAGCAGTTCTTC	CAWSRGYNEQFF
TRBJ2-7	-	TRBD2	15	TRBV28	TGTGCCAGCAGTTTAGGGGCGGGGGGGCGCTACGAGCAGTACTTC	CASSLGAGGRYEQYF
TRBJ1-4	-	TRBD1	15	TRBV19	TGTGCCAGTAGTAAACGGACAGGCGGTAATGAAAAACTGTTTTTT	CASSKRTGGNEKLFF
TRBJ2-7	-	TRBD1	13	TRBV6-1	TGTGCCAGCAGGACAGGGCACTCCTACGAGCAGTACTTC	CASRTGHSYEQYF
TRBJ2-4	-	-	15	TRBV30	TGTGCCTCGACTCGTCGGGGGCCGGGCAAAAACATTCAGTACTTC	CASTRRGPGKNIQYF
TRBJ1-6	few	-	13	TRBV7-8	TGTGCCAGCAGCCTATTCGTTAATTCACCCCTCCACTTT	CASSLFVNSPLHF
TRBJ2-7	once	-	14	TRBV4-3	TGCGCCAGCAGCCAAGATCTCTACTACTTCGAGCAGTACTTC	CASSQDLYYFEQYF
TRBJ2-2	-	-	14	TRBV6-6	TGTGCCAGCTGGAGTGGGGGTGTCACCGGGGAGCTGTTTTTT	CASWSGGVTGELFF
TRBJ2-2	-	-	15	TRBV4-2	TGTGCCAGCAGCCCCCGGGACGCCGCCGGCGGGGAGCTGTTTTTT	CASSPRDAAGGELFF
TRBJ1-1	-	-	13	TRBV7-9	TGTGCCAGCAGCCGCCTAGCCGGGACAGAAGCTTTCTTT	CASSRLAGTEAFF
TRBJ1-1	-	TRBD1	13	TRBV7-9	TGTGCCAGCAGCTTGACAGGGAAGACTGAAGCTTTCTTT	CASSLTGKTEAFF
TRBJ2-2	-	-	17	TRBV15	TGTGCCACCAGCAGAGGGGGGAGATTTCCCGACACCGGGGAGCTGTTTTTT	CATSRGGRFPDTGELFF
TRBJ2-5	-	-	14	TRBV7-9	TGTGCCAGCAGCTTATTCGAGGGGCGAGAGACCCAGTACTTC	CASSLFEGRETQYF
TRBJ1-2	-	TRBD1	13	TRBV29-1	TGCAGCGCCGCGCGACAGGGGGCTTATGGCTACACCTTC	CSAARQGAYGYTF
TRBJ1-2	-	TRBD1	18	TRBV29-1	TGCAGCGTTGACTTCCCTGGGGGGACAGCCTTTTCGCTCGGTGGCTACACCTTC	CSVDFPGGTAFSLGGYTF
TRBJ1-2	-	TRBD1	14	TRBV6-1	TGTGCCAGCACTCGGACAGGGAAATTTTATGGCTACACCTTC	CASTRTGKFYGYTF
TRBJ2-1	-	-	19	TRBV4-1	TGCGCCAGCAGCCAAGGGGCCCTTAAGGGCCCGCGGACATACAATGAGCAGTTCTTC	CASSQGALKGPRTYNEQFF
TRBJ2-7	few	-	12	TRBV2	TGTGCCAGCTTAAGGGATAGCTACGAGCAGTACTTC	CASLRDSYEQYF
TRBJ2-7	few	-	16	TRBV7-3	TGTGCCAGCAGCTCATCCGGAGGCAGGATACCCTACGAGCAGTACTTC	CASSSSGGRIPYEQYF
TRBJ2-7	-	TRBD1	12	TRBV2	TGTGCCAGCACGGGACAGGGCTACGAGCAGTACTTC	CASTGQGYEQYF
TRBJ2-2	once	-	19	TRBV6-1	TGTGCCAGCAGCGAAATACAGGGGAGGAGATCGTCTTACACCGGGGAGCTGTTTTTT	CASSEIQGRRSSYTGELFF
TRBJ1-2	-	-	15	TRBV6-6	TGTGCCAGCAGTTATGATTGGACAGCTAACTATGGCTACACCTTC	CASSYDWTANYGYTF
TRBJ1-1	-	TRBD1	13	TRBV6-4	TGTGCCAGCAGTGCATACAGGGGAACTGAAGCTTTCTTT	CASSAYRGTEAFF
TRBJ1-2	-	-	13	TRBV27	TGTGCCAGCAGACCCCGGGACATTTATGGCTACACCTTC	CASRPRDIYGYTF
TRBJ1-5	few	-	16	TRBV4-2	TGTGCCAGCAGCCAAGATTCGACAGCAAGTAATCAGCCCCAGCATTTT	CASSQDSTASNQPQHF
TRBJ2-2	-	TRBD1	14	TRBV5-4	TGTGCCAGCAGGCGGACAGGGGGAAACGGGGAGCTGTTTTTT	CASRRTGGNGELFF
TRBJ1-4	-	-	16	TRBV9	TGTGCCAGCAGCGTAGGGGTCGGGGCAACTAATGAAAAACTGTTTTTT	CASSVGVGATNEKLFF
TRBJ1-1	-	TRBD1	16	TRBV11-2	TGTGCCAGCAGCACCCTGACAGGGGCGCGGGGGACTGAAGCTTTCTTT	CASSTLTGARGTEAFF
TRBJ2-2	-	-	14	TRBV7-2	TGTGCCAGCAGCTTAGCCCCCATCACCGGGGAGCTGTTTTTT	CASSLAPITGELFF
TRBJ2-7	few	TRBD2	13	TRBV14	TGTGCCAGCAGCAGCGGGGGCCGATACGAGCAGTACTTC	CASSSGGRYEQYF
TRBJ2-7	-	-	13	TRBV11-1	TGTGCCAGCAGCTTAGGAGATATTTACGAGCAGTACTTC	CASSLGDIYEQYF
TRBJ2-2	-	-	18	TRBV25-1	TGTGCCAGCAGCCCCCTCCCGGGGACTCGGACTTACACCGGGGAGCTGTTTTTT	CASSPLPGTRTYTGELFF
TRBJ1-4	few	TRBD1	14	TRBV10-3	TGTGCCATCAGTGATACGCGACAGGGAGAAAAACTGTTTTTT	CAISDTRQGEKLFF
TRBJ2-3	-	TRBD1	13	TRBV19	TGTGCCACCACGACAGGGAGCACAGATACGCAGTATTTT	CATTTGSTDTQYF
TRBJ2-7	-	TRBD1	14	TRBV6-5	TGTGCCAGCAGCAAGACAGGGGACTCCTACGAGCAGTACTTC	CASSKTGDSYEQYF
TRBJ2-5	-	TRBD2	13	TRBV7-9	TGTGCCAGCAATAGCGGGGGCCAAGAGACCCAGTACTTC	CASNSGGQETQYF
TRBJ2-4	-	-	15	TRBV18	TGTGCCAGCTCACCGGCAGGGTCCAGGGCAAACATTCAGTACTTC	CASSPAGSRANIQYF
TRBJ2-5	-	-	13	TRBV11-2	TGTGCCAGCAGCTTAGACAGTTTTAGGACCCAGTACTTC	CASSLDSFRTQYF
TRBJ1-3	-	-	15	TRBV5-1	TGCGCCAGCAGCTTGGTAGGGTACTCTGGAAACACCATATATTTT	CASSLVGYSGNTIYF
TRBJ2-3	-	-	15	TRBV6-5	TGTGCCAGCAGTTACTCGAGGGTGGACACAGATACGCAGTATTTT	CASSYSRVDTDTQYF
TRBJ1-4	-	TRBD1	14	TRBV5-1	TGCGCCAGCAGCTCGACAGGGGGCCGGGAAAAACTGTTTTTT	CASSSTGGREKLFF
TRBJ2-7	-	-	16	TRBV27	TGTGCCAGCTGGAAGTGGGGGGCCTTAGAAGGACACGAGCAGTACTTC	CASWKWGALEGHEQYF
TRBJ2-7	once	-	16	TRBV6-9	TGTGCCAGCAGGCAGATCCTAAGGGCCCAAACCTACGAGCAGTACTTC	CASRQILRAQTYEQYF